This TCR beta chain emerged from a study of identical twins. Overall study results and limits: Memory repertoires showed no such pattern, whereas abundant cord blood beta clonotypes carried fewer insertions. Researchers reported excess low generation probability among twin-shared out-of-frame alpha sequences. It was out-of-frame TCR alpha sharing in monozygotic twins that models underestimated.

As regards this clonotype: No antigen is known for it.

The authors used template switching to add a universal primer site and gave cDNA unique molecular identifiers. MiXCR, applied by TCRdb to the 5' RACE reads, yields one record per CDR3 protein. The data show about 480,000 distinct CDR3 sequences, over 12% seen once. The CDR3 runs 14 residues. Between the trimmed V and J ends, which lost 5 bases and 0 bases, there was a span of 8 bases. Germline CDR1 is KGHDR and CDR2 is SFDVKD. This same sample was also part of a study on yellow fever vaccine responses in identical twins.

This TCR was sampled from a woman aged 18-29 years in good health. The material sequenced was CD4+ T cells sorted from blood. This chain uses TRBV24-1 with TRBJ2-3; D remains ambiguous. This CDR3 is CATSGQTSTDTQYF. CDR3 sequence (DNA): TGTGCCACCAGTGGCCAGACTAGCACAGATACGCAGTATTTT.